One and the same sample provided the 2 T cell receptor beta chains below, sequenced in a study of CD8 T cells in ankylosing spondylitis. TCRdb used MiXCR to reprocess the 5' RACE reads, holding one entry per CDR3 protein. The sample lists 200,000 to 300,000 distinct CDR3 sequences, over 8.5% seen once, with around 6.8% in the top ten. Sequencing was carried out using blood, either unsorted or a sorted T cell fraction (not recorded which). The receptor set was obtained from a male donor with ankylosing spondylitis or in good health (not recorded which).

This clonotype occurred many times. V gene TRBV10-3 combines with J gene TRBJ2-7, with D perhaps matching TRBD2 (5 bases). CDR1 is ENHRY and CDR2 is SYGVKD in the germline V gene. Trimming pared 9 bases from V and 0 bases from J, leaving 9 bases between. The CDR3 has 12 amino acids. The CDR3 reads CAIRADSYEQYF. CDR3 nucleotides: TGTGCCATTAGAGCGGACTCCTACGAGCAGTACTTC.

This clonotype was recorded a few times. The CDR3, as DNA: TGTGCCAGCAGTTTTGGGGGCCCTGGGGCCAACGTCCTGACTTTC. It encodes CASSFGGPGANVLTF. The rearrangement uses TRBV27 and TRBJ2-6; TRBD1 might be the D (6 bases). There are 15 residues in the CDR3. Trimming left V 3 bases short and J 2 bases short, with 8 bases between. The germline V gene has CDR1 MNHEY and CDR2 SMNVEV (reference sequence).